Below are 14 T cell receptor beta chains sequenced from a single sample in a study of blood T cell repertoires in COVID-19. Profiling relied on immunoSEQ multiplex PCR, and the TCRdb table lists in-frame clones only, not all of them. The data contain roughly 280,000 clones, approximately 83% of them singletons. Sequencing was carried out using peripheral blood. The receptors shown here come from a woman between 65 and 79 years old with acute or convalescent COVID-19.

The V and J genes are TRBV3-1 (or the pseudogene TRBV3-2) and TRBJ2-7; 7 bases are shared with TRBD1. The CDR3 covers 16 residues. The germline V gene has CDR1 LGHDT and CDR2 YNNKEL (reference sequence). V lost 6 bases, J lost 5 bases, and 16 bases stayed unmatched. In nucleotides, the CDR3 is TGTGCCAGCAGTCCGATGCAGACAGGGATTCATCACGAGCAGTACTTC. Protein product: CASSPMQTGIHHEQYF.

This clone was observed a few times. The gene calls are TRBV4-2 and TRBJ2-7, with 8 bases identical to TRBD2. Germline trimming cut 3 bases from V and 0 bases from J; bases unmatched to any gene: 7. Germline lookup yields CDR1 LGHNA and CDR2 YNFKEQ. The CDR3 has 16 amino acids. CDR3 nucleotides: TGTGCCAGCAGCCAGGGGGTGGGGACTAGCTCCTACGAGCAGTACTTC. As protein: CASSQGVGTSSYEQYF.

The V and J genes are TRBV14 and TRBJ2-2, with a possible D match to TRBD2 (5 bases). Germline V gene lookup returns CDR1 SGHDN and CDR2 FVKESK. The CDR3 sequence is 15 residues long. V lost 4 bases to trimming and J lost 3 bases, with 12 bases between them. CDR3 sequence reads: CASSLIGGYTGELFF. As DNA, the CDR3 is TGTGCCAGCAGCCTTATAGGAGGTTACACCGGGGAGCTGTTTTTT.

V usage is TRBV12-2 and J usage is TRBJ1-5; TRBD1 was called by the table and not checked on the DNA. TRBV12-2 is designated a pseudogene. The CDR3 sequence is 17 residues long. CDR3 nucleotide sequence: TGTGCAAGTCGCCCCCAGGACAGGCGAAATAGCAATCAGCCCCAGCATTTT. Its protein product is CASRPQDRRNSNQPQHF.

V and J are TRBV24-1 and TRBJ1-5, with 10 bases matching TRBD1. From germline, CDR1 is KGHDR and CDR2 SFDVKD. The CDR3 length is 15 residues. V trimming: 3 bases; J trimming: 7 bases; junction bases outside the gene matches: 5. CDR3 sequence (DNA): TGTGCCACCAGTGATGGGACAGGGGTGAGCCAGCCCCAGCATTTT. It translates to CATSDGTGVSQPQHF.

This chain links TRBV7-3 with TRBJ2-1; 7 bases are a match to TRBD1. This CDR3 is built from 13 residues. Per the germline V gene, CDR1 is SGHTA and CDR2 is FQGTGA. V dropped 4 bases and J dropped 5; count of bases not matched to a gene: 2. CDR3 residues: CASSSGQNNEQFF. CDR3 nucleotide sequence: TGTGCCAGCAGCTCGGGACAGAACAATGAGCAGTTCTTC.

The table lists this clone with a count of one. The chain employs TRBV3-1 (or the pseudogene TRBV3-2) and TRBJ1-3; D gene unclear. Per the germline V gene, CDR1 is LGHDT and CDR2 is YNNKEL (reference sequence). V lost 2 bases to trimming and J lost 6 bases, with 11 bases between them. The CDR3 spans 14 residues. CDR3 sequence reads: CASSQSGYENTIYF. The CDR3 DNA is TGTGCCAGCAGCCAATCCGGGTATGAAAACACCATATATTTT.

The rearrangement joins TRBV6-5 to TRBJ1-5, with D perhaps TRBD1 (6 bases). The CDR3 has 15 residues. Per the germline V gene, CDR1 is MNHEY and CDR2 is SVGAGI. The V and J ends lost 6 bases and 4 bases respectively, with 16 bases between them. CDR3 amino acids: CASSLGGMANQPQHF. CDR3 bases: TGTGCCAGCAGCTTAGGGGGAATGGCGAATCAGCCCCAGCATTTT.

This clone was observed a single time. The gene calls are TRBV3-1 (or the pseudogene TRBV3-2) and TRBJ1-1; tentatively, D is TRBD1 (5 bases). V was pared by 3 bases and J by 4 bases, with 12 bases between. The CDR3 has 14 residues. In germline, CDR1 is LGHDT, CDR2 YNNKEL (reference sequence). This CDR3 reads CASSHTSRVTEAFF. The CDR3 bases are TGTGCCAGCAGCCATACGTCCAGGGTCACTGAAGCTTTCTTT.

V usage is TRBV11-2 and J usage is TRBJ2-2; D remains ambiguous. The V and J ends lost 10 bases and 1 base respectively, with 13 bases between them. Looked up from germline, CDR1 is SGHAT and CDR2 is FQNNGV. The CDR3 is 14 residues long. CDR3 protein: CAIRRLGNTGELFF. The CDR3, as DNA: TGTGCCATTCGACGGCTAGGGAACACCGGGGAGCTGTTTTTT.

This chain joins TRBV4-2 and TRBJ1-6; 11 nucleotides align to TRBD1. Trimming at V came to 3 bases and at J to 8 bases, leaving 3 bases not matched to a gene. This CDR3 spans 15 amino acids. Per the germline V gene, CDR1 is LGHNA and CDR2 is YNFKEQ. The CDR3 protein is CASSHGDRGYSPLHF. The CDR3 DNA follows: TGTGCCAGCAGCCACGGGGACAGGGGGTATTCACCCCTCCACTTT.

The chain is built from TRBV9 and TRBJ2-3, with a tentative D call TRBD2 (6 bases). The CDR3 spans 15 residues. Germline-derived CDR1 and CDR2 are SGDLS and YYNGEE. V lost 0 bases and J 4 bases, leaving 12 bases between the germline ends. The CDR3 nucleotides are TGTGCCAGCAGCGTAGTCGGGGGTATGGCAGATACGCAGTATTTT. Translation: CASSVVGGMADTQYF.

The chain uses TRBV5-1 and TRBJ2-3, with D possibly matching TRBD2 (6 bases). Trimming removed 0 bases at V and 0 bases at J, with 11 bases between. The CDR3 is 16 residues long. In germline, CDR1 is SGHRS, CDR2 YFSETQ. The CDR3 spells CASSLGWGDSTDTQYF. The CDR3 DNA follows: TGCGCCAGCAGCTTGGGATGGGGGGACAGCACAGATACGCAGTATTTT.

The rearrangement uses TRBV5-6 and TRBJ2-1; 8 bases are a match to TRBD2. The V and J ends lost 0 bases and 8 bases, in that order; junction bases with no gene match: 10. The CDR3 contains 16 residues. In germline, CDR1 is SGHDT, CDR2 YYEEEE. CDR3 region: CASSLERTSRPDEQFF. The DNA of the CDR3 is TGTGCCAGCAGCTTGGAAAGGACTAGCCGCCCCGATGAGCAGTTCTTC.